This T cell receptor beta chain was documented in a study of lymphopenia after photon versus proton radiotherapy. Using immunoSEQ multiplex PCR, the repertoire was profiled, and TCRdb retains in-frame clones only, with some absent. The profile shows about 68,000 clones, more than 75% of them singletons. Study observations and caveats: Post-nadir diversity loss with photons came from oligoclonal expansion, particularly CD8+ Temra cells. Only patients who died were analyzed for survival; proton advantage is unproven.

In germline, CDR1 is SEHNR, CDR2 FQNEAQ (reference sequence). There are 17 residues in the CDR3. V shed 1 base, J shed 5 bases, and the junction held 6 bases outside the gene matches. Worth noting for this clone: Its cognate antigen is unknown.

Here the sequenced sample was peripheral blood, taken from a patient treated with photon-based radiotherapy. The V call is TRBV7-9, the J call TRBJ2-3; 13 nucleotides match TRBD2. This TCR came from a woman aged 70-85 years with pancreatic cancer. The CDR3: CASSLGTSGSGGDTQYF. The CDR3 nucleotides are TGTGCCAGCAGCTTAGGGACTAGCGGGAGTGGTGGAGATACGCAGTATTTT.